This is a list of T cell receptor beta chains from one sample in a study of metastatic and nonmetastatic thyroid tumors. TCRdb used MiXCR to call clones anew from the PCR reads. This sample has 45,000 to 65,000 clones, with 20% found just once. The specimen was blood. The receptor source for this set is a female donor with papillary thyroid cancer or a benign thyroid nodule (not recorded which). Some clones in this sample may be carry-over from other donors' samples. Each CDR3 is given with its conserved first and last residue. A D gene is named only where the DNA matches it firmly. Where a row states a size, it is once, few, many or the class of an expanded clone; other rows omit it.

size	V	D	J	CDR3	DNA
many	TRBV19	NA	TRBJ2-7	CASSMMYRGGEQYF	TGTGCCAGTAGTATGATGTATAGAGGAGGTGAGCAGTACTTC
many	TRBV12-3/TRBV12-4	NA	TRBJ2-7	CASSPWGLSEQYF	TGTGCCAGCAGTCCTTGGGGGCTCTCCGAGCAGTACTTC
NA	TRBV19	TRBD1	TRBJ1-5	CVSSLRTGGGQPQHF	TGTGTAAGTAGTTTGCGGACAGGAGGGGGTCAGCCCCAGCATTTT
NA	TRBV20-1	NA	TRBJ2-7	CSAAGRPTVEQYF	TGCAGTGCTGCGGGTAGACCGACCGTCGAGCAGTACTTC
many	TRBV20-1	NA	TRBJ1-1	CSAIRREGGTEAFF	TGCAGTGCTATCCGGAGGGAGGGTGGCACTGAAGCTTTCTTT
many	TRBV27	TRBD2	TRBJ2-3	CASSPDFPSGMTDTQYF	TGTGCCAGCAGTCCCGACTTCCCTAGCGGGATGACAGATACGCAGTATTTT
many	TRBV5-1	NA	TRBJ2-4	CASSVGAKNIQYF	TGCGCCAGCAGCGTAGGGGCCAAAAACATTCAGTACTTC
many	TRBV6-1	TRBD1	TRBJ1-1	CASSIGTGMPFF	TGTGCCAGCAGTATCGGGACAGGGATGCCTTTCTTT
many	TRBV27	TRBD1	TRBJ2-3	CASSQRGTGDTQYF	TGTGCCAGCAGTCAGCGAGGGACAGGAGATACGCAGTATTTT
few	TRBV28	NA	TRBJ2-7	CASSLNYEQYF	TGTGCCAGCAGTTTGAACTACGAGCAGTACTTC
many	TRBV9	NA	TRBJ2-5	CASSPPQQGGVETQYF	TGTGCCAGCAGCCCCCCCCAACAGGGTGGCGTGGAGACCCAGTACTTC
NA	TRBV7-2	TRBD2	TRBJ2-3	CASTFPTTSGGGISITDTQYF	TGTGCCAGCACCTTCCCCACGACTAGCGGAGGGGGGATCTCTATCACAGATACGCAGTATTTT
many	TRBV7-8	NA	TRBJ2-1	CASSLALGSLNEQFF	TGTGCCAGCAGCTTAGCGCTCGGGAGTTTAAATGAGCAGTTCTTC
many	TRBV6-4	NA	TRBJ1-1	CASSDSNGLRAFF	TGTGCCAGCAGTGACTCGAATGGGTTACGGGCTTTCTTT
once	TRBV20-1	TRBD2	TRBJ2-7	CSAIGCGSGYEQYF	TGCAGTGCTATAGGGTGCGGGAGCGGGTACGAGCAGTACTTC
many	TRBV3-1	TRBD1	TRBJ1-6	CASSQAGTGVSPLHF	TGTGCCAGCAGCCAAGCCGGGACAGGGGTTTCACCCCTCCACTTT
many	TRBV18	NA	TRBJ2-3	CASSPFTGSTDTQYF	TGTGCCAGCTCCCCATTCACAGGTTCCACAGATACGCAGTATTTT
NA	TRBV5-5	NA	TRBJ2-7	CASSPASYGDQYF	TGTGCCAGCAGCCCGGCTAGTTACGGGGATCAGTACTTC
many	TRBV5-6	TRBD2	TRBJ2-2	CASSLTPSGTGELFF	TGTGCCAGCAGCTTGACTCCTAGCGGGACCGGGGAGCTGTTTTTT
NA	TRBV6-4	NA	TRBJ2-7	CASSDGETYEQYF	TGTGCCAGCAGTGACGGAGAAACCTACGAGCAGTACTTC
few	TRBV6-1	TRBD1	TRBJ1-2	CASSQIAGTGIIYGYTF	TGTGCCAGCAGTCAGATTGCCGGGACAGGTATAATCTATGGCTACACCTTC
many	TRBV5-4	TRBD1	TRBJ1-2	CASSKRTGEDYGYTF	TGTGCCAGCAGCAAGAGAACAGGGGAGGACTATGGCTACACCTTC
NA	TRBV13	NA	TRBJ2-7	CATSGYDRSSNEQYF	TGTGCCACCAGCGGGTACGACAGGAGCTCCAACGAGCAGTACTTC
NA	TRBV6-1	NA	TRBJ2-7	CACSAPNRDYEQYF	TGTGCCTGCAGTGCACCCAACCGGGACTACGAGCAGTACTTC